This T cell receptor (beta chain) derives from a study of T cell repertoires in cytomegalovirus infection. On the study more broadly: Carrying CMV and the relevant HLA type showed in public TCR beta signatures. Findings and caveats of the study: Within the response measured ex vivo, HLA-C-restricted CMV-specific TCR beta clonotypes were dominant. Summed frequency of shared TCR beta families picked out CMV carriers who also had the relevant HLA.

TCRdb redid the calling of the reads with MiXCR, one entry per CDR3 protein. Here the sample spans 150,000 to 200,000 distinct CDR3 sequences, more than 15% being singletons. CDR1 SGHTA and CDR2 FQGNSA come from the germline V gene. CDR3 length equals 15 residues. Germline trimming cut 5 bases from V and 6 bases from J; bases unmatched to any gene: 7. As regards this clonotype: Its antigen is not identified.

The chain recombines TRBV7-2 with TRBJ2-7; the match to TRBD2 covers 13 bases. The sample comprised CD8+ T cells from PBMCs. This clonotype was sampled from a human donor in good health (CMV status not recorded). Some clones in this sample may be carry-over from other donors' samples. The DNA of the CDR3 is TGTGCCAGCAGCGAAGGACTAGCGGGAGAAGTCGAGCAGTACTTC. This sequence encodes CASSEGLAGEVEQYF.